Listed below are T cell receptor beta chains from one sample, sequenced in a study of control samples from healthy donors and cancer patients. Repertoires were generated with immunoSEQ multiplex PCR, while TCRdb's copy carries only in-frame clones and drops some. The table records approximately 97,000 clones, about 90% of them present only once. The sequenced material came from blood. Source of these receptors: a young woman in good health. Each CDR3 is given with its conserved first and last residue. Fields, in order: J gene, V gene, D gene, CDR3 protein. A D gene is named only where the DNA matches it firmly.

>TRBJ1-1|TRBV18|TRBD1
CASSQIPTGGANTEAFF
>TRBJ1-1|TRBV29-1|-
CSVVVKGDTEAFF
>TRBJ1-6|TRBV6-2/TRBV6-3|TRBD1
CASSYSRGQGSSPLHF
>TRBJ1-6|TRBV28|-
CASTLLRGRSPLHF
>TRBJ2-1|TRBV3-1/TRBV3-2|-
CASSPRQDRHNEQFF
>TRBJ2-7|TRBV6-5|-
CASSSRPASSYEQYF
>TRBJ2-7|TRBV5-1|-
CASSPGLRTYEQYF
>TRBJ1-2|TRBV29-1|-
CSGEQNGYTF
>TRBJ2-1|TRBV28|TRBD2
CASRDYYNEQFF
>TRBJ1-6|TRBV24-1|-
CATSDFNRVSYNSPLHF
>TRBJ1-1|TRBV4-1|-
CASSQDEGPTEAFF
>TRBJ1-3|TRBV11-3|-
CASSYGGQSGNTIYF
>TRBJ2-7|TRBV7-3|-
CASSPGVGHEQYF
>TRBJ2-5|TRBV9|TRBD1
CASTLTGAGKETQYF
>TRBJ1-2|TRBV7-2|TRBD1
CASSRRQGSYGYTF
>TRBJ1-4|TRBV6-4|TRBD1
CASSDSGTGGEKLFF
>TRBJ1-1|TRBV19|-
CASSISGRARRMNTEAFF
>TRBJ2-7|TRBV3-1/TRBV3-2|-
CASSQASLGEQYF
>TRBJ1-3|TRBV19|-
CASSSIGNTIYF
>TRBJ1-5|TRBV30|-
CAWSGVAGPQHF
>TRBJ1-2|TRBV5-1|-
CASSRFQDYGYTF
>TRBJ1-2|TRBV11-1|-
CASSTTLGGGYTF
>TRBJ1-6|TRBV27|-
CASARSSYNSPLHF
>TRBJ1-6|TRBV12-3/TRBV12-4|TRBD1
CASRDRNNSPLHF
>TRBJ2-3|TRBV7-2|TRBD2
CASRGRGRITDTQYF
>TRBJ1-2|TRBV18|TRBD1
CASSKDRVQAGYTF
>TRBJ1-1|TRBV6-5|-
CASSYRGGDTEAFF
>TRBJ2-3|TRBV24-1|-
CATSDPATQYF
>TRBJ2-1|TRBV10-1|-
CASSERTDYNEQFF
>TRBJ1-2|TRBV19|-
CASRVQANLYGYTF
>TRBJ2-2|TRBV14|TRBD1
CASSQGRGLTDTGELFF
>TRBJ2-7|TRBV7-3|TRBD1
CASSPDRVRTSYEQYF
>TRBJ2-7|TRBV21-1|-
CASTLSGRAPYEQYF
>TRBJ2-3|TRBV28|-
CASSDGSSTDTQYF
>TRBJ1-1|TRBV7-3|TRBD1
CASSAGRGRFTTEAFF
>TRBJ2-7|TRBV20-1|-
CSALGRYEQYF
>TRBJ2-5|TRBV27|TRBD2
CASSFTGTSGSYEETQYF
>TRBJ2-3|TRBV7-2|TRBD2
CASSLRAGRNQNTQYF